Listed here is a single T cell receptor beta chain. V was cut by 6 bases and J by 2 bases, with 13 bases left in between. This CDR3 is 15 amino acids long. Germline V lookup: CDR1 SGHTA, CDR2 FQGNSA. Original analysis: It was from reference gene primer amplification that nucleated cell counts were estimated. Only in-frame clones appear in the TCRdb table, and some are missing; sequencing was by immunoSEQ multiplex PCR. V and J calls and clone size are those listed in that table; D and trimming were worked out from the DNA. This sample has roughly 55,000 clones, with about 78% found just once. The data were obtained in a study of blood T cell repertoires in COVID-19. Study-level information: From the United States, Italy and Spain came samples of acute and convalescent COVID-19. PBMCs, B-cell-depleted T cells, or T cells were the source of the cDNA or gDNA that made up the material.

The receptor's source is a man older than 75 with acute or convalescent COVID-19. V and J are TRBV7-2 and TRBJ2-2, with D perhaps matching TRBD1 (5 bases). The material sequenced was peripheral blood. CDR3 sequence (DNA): TGTGCCAGCAGACCGCGAGGACAAAACACCGGGGAGCTGTTTTTT. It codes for CASRPRGQNTGELFF.